This T cell receptor (beta chain) was sequenced for a study of Ad26.COV2.S vaccination and SARS-CoV-2 variants. In regard to this clone: Its antigen remains unknown.

The treatment was: some 20 received Ad26.COV2.S at low or high dose, single or two shots; roughly five received placebo; per-sample allocation not given. Material that was analyzed had been drawn on day 63 after the first vaccine or placebo injection. CDR3 length: 16 residues. Germline CDR1 reads MRHNA; CDR2 reads SNTAGT. The junction had 8 bases not matched to a gene; V was cut back by 2 bases and J by 2 bases. The assay was immunoSEQ multiplex PCR, and TCRdb's table has in-frame clones only and misses some. The sample holds 350,000 to 550,000 clones; about 88% are singletons and the top ten take just over 2.5%. Study-level results: In vaccinated individuals, spike-specific CD8+ and CD4+ T cell responses reportedly displayed substantial breadth.

The genes are TRBV6-4 and TRBJ2-7; TRBD1 matches 8 bases. Sample: peripheral blood, taken in a trial of Ad26.COV2.S vaccine versus placebo. The sequence was collected from a person between 18 and 65 years old who received the Ad26.COV2.S COVID-19 vaccine or a placebo. The CDR3 spells CASSDQDRASPYEQYV. The CDR3, as DNA: TGTGCCAGCAGTGACCAGGACAGGGCGTCGCCCTACGAGCAGTACGTC.